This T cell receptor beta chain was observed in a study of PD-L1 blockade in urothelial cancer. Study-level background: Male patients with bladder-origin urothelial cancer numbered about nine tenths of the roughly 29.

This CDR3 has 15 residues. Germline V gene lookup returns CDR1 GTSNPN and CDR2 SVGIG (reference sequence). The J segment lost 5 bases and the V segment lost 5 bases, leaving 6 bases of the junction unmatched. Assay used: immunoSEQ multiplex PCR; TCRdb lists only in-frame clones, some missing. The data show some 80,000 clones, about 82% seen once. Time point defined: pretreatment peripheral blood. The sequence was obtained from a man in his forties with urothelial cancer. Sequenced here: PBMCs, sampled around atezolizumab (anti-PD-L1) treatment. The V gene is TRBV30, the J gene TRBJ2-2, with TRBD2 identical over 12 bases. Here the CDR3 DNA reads TGTGCCTGGGCTCCCGGGACTAGCGGGACCGGGGAGCTGTTTTTT. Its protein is CAWAPGTSGTGELFF.